The 32 T cell receptor beta chains below were found in one sample sequenced in a study of blood T cell repertoires in COVID-19. Measured with immunoSEQ multiplex PCR; TCRdb has only the in-frame clones, and not every one. The data contain over 100,000 clones, 80% to 85% of them singletons. The sequenced sample was PBMCs or T cells enriched from blood (not recorded which). The receptors derive from a woman aged 30 to 39 who had recovered from COVID-19.

The chain carries TRBV5-6 and TRBJ2-4, with D perhaps TRBD1 (5 bases). The germline gives CDR1 SGHDT, CDR2 YYEEEE. Trimming removed 2 bases from V and 7 bases from J, with 13 bases in between. The CDR3 extends over 14 amino acids. The CDR3: CASSFSPGRNIQYF. DNA of the CDR3: TGTGCCAGCAGCTTTTCTCCAGGGCGGAACATTCAGTACTTC.

This sequence joins TRBV5-1 and TRBJ2-7; D perhaps matches TRBD1 (6 bases). The CDR3 loop spans 15 amino acids. V lost 4 bases to trimming and J lost 2 bases, with 16 bases between them. CDR1 and CDR2 from the germline V gene are SGHRS and YFSETQ. The CDR3 region has the DNA TGCGCCAGCAGCACCCGCAGGGGCCGACCCTACGAGCAGTACTTC. Translating it yields CASSTRRGRPYEQYF.

A single count supports this clone. The chain recombines TRBV7-9 with TRBJ1-4; 7 bases agree with TRBD1. Germline V gene lookup returns CDR1 SEHNR and CDR2 FQNEAQ (reference sequence). Unmatched junction bases numbered 5, after V lost 5 bases and J lost 5 bases. The CDR3 has 14 amino acids. The CDR3 DNA sequence: TGTGCCAGCAGCCCCGGGACAGCAAATGAAAAACTGTTTTTT. It specifies CASSPGTANEKLFF.

V and J are TRBV5-5 and TRBJ2-5; D is undetermined. The V and J ends lost 1 base and 5 bases respectively, with 9 bases between them. The CDR3 is made up of 13 amino acids. The germline V gene encodes CDR1 SGHKS and CDR2 YYEKEE (reference sequence). CDR3 residues: CASSLYWSETQYF. The CDR3 DNA follows: TGTGCCAGCAGCTTGTATTGGAGTGAGACCCAGTACTTC. The complete variable domain, with remaining parts taken from reference TRBV5-5 and TRBJ2-5, reads DAGVTQSPTHLIKTRGQQVTLRCSPISGHKSVSWYQQVLGQGPQFIFQYYEKEERGRGNFPDRFSARQFPNYSSELNVNALLLGDSALYLCASSLYWSETQYFGPGTRLLVL.

This clone was detected a few times. The V gene is TRBV6-2 or TRBV6-3, the J gene TRBJ1-5; TRBD1 agrees at 9 bases. Germline V lookup: CDR1 MNHEY, CDR2 SVGEGT. CDR3 length equals 15 residues. V gave up 5 bases and J gave up 2 bases; unmatched junction bases: 4. The CDR3 protein is CASSKGQGGNQPQHF. CDR3 DNA sequence: TGTGCCAGCAGTAAGGGACAGGGAGGCAATCAGCCCCAGCATTTT.

This chain links TRBV6-2 or TRBV6-3 with TRBJ2-2; 10 positions match TRBD1. V dropped 0 bases and J dropped 6; count of bases not matched to a gene: 1. Per the germline V gene, CDR1 is MNHEY and CDR2 is SVGEGT. This CDR3 spans 15 amino acids. The chain's CDR3 is CASSYSGQGAGELFF. CDR3 nucleotides: TGTGCCAGCAGTTACTCTGGACAGGGGGCCGGGGAGCTGTTTTTT.

The chain links TRBV11-2 to TRBJ2-1; D unclear. CDR1 and CDR2 (germline): SGHAT, FQNNGV. This CDR3 region has 19 residues. V lost 1 base and J lost 0, with 19 bases in between. CDR3 loop: CASSLVSQSPWSSYNEQFF. The CDR3 coding sequence is TGTGCCAGCAGCTTAGTTAGTCAAAGCCCATGGAGCTCCTACAATGAGCAGTTCTTC.

The V call is TRBV6-2 or TRBV6-3, the J call TRBJ2-7; D remains ambiguous. Germline V gives CDR1 MNHEY, CDR2 SVGEGT. With 6 bases removed from V and 2 bases from J, the gap between germline ends came to 8 bases. There are 12 residues in the CDR3. CDR3 sequence reads: CASSGRTYEQYF. The DNA of the CDR3 is TGTGCCAGCAGCGGCAGGACCTACGAGCAGTACTTC.

The chain employs TRBV5-1 and TRBJ2-5, with a possible D match to TRBD2 (6 bases). Looked up from germline, CDR1 is SGHRS and CDR2 is YFSETQ. This CDR3 contains 12 residues. V was cut by 7 bases and J by 3 bases, with 10 bases left in between. CDR3 DNA: TGCGCCAGCTATAGGAGGGAAGAGACCCAGTACTTC. Protein: CASYRREETQYF. The variable domain in full, with the rest retrieved from reference TRBV5-1 and TRBJ2-5, is KAGVTQTPRYLIKTRGQQVTLSCSPISGHRSVSWYQQTPGQGLQFLFEYFSETQRNKGNFPGRFSGRQFSNSRSEMNVSTLELGDSALYLCASYRREETQYFGPGTRLLVL.

This clone was seen only a few times. The chain couples TRBV7-2 to TRBJ2-3; 13 positions match TRBD2. V was pared by 5 bases and J by 5 bases, with 13 bases of the junction left unmatched. From germline, CDR1 is SGHTA and CDR2 FQGNSA. This CDR3 spans 18 amino acids. The CDR3 sequence is CASSPRRGLAGSRDTQYF. The CDR3 nucleotides are TGTGCCAGCAGCCCAAGGAGGGGACTAGCGGGGTCACGAGATACGCAGTATTTT. Looking up the rest from reference TRBV7-2 and TRBJ2-3 gives the full variable domain: GAGVSQSPSNKVTEKGKDVELRCDPISGHTALYWYRQSLGQGLEFLIYFQGNSAPDKSGLPSDRFSAERTGGSVSTLTIQRTQQEDSAVYLCASSPRRGLAGSRDTQYFGPGTRLTVL.

In the case of this clone: This sample also contains other DNA sequences that code for the same CDR3. The chain uses TRBV11-2 and TRBJ2-7; D might be TRBD1 (6 bases). Deletions cut 4 bases from V and 4 bases from J, with 8 bases between. Looked up from germline, CDR1 is SGHAT and CDR2 is FQNNGV. The CDR3 extends over 12 amino acids. CDR3 amino acids: CASSSQGYEQYF. The CDR3 coding sequence is TGTGCCAGCAGCTCACAGGGATACGAGCAGTACTTC. The whole variable domain, remainder taken from reference TRBV11-2 and TRBJ2-7, is EAGVAQSPRYKIIEKRQSVAFWCNPISGHATLYWYQQILGQGPKLLIQFQNNGVVDDSQLPKDRFSAERLKGVDSTLKIQPAKLEDSAVYLCASSSQGYEQYFGPGTRLTVT.

The chain joins TRBV28 to TRBJ1-2, with TRBD1 matching over 10 bases. This CDR3 has 12 residues. V was clipped by 8 bases and J by 6 bases; unmatched bases: 3. Per germline, CDR1 MDHEN and CDR2 SYDVKM. The CDR3 region has the DNA TGTGCCAGCTCCGGGACAGGGGATGGCTACACCTTC. It codes for CASSGTGDGYTF.

The gene calls are TRBV3-1 (or the pseudogene TRBV3-2) and TRBJ2-1, with D tentatively TRBD1 (5 bases). The CDR3 has 15 amino acids. CDR1 and CDR2 (germline): LGHDT, YNNKEL (reference sequence). Deletions cut 1 base from V and 7 bases from J, with 14 bases between. CDR3 loop: CASSQGARAVNEQFF. The CDR3 region has the DNA TGTGCCAGCAGCCAAGGGGCCAGGGCGGTGAATGAGCAGTTCTTC.

The chain joins TRBV6-5 to TRBJ2-7, with TRBD1 as a possible D gene (6 bases). Germline CDR1 is MNHEY and CDR2 is SVGAGI. Trimming shortened V by 4 bases and J by 0 bases, and 16 bases separated the two germline ends. CDR3 length equals 16 residues. Here the CDR3 reads CASSSFWTVSSYEQYF. The CDR3 nucleotides are TGTGCCAGCAGTTCTTTTTGGACAGTTAGCTCCTACGAGCAGTACTTC.

A single count supports this clone. This chain links TRBV7-2 with TRBJ1-5; TRBD1 matches 8 bases. Germline V gene lookup returns CDR1 SGHTA and CDR2 FQGNSA. J was trimmed by 5 bases and V by 4 bases; bases with no gene match: 4. CDR3 length: 14 residues. DNA for the CDR3: TGTGCCAGCAGCTCTTCACAGGGGGATCAGCCCCAGCATTTT. It specifies CASSSSQGDQPQHF.

The CDR3 loop is CAKNGGSNSPLHF. The CDR3 bases are TGTGCCAAAAACGGGGGATCCAATTCACCCCTCCACTTT. The V gene is TRBV2, the J gene TRBJ1-6; tentative D call: TRBD1 (5 bases). Per the germline V gene, CDR1 is SNHLY and CDR2 is FYNNEI. The CDR3 is made up of 13 amino acids. Trimming pared 10 bases from V and 7 bases from J, leaving 14 bases between.

V usage is TRBV5-4 and J usage is TRBJ2-1; 10 bases align to TRBD2. This CDR3 is 16 amino acids long. The V gene's germline CDR1 is SGHNT and CDR2 YYREEE (reference sequence). V was clipped by 1 base and J by 3 bases; unmatched bases: 4. CDR3 bases: TGTGCCAGCAGCTTGAGCGGGGGGGGGATCTACAATGAGCAGTTCTTC. Residues: CASSLSGGGIYNEQFF.

The V call is TRBV28, the J call TRBJ1-4; TRBD1 matches at 10 bases. From germline, CDR1 is MDHEN and CDR2 SYDVKM. CDR3 length: 15 amino acids. Unmatched junction bases numbered 7, after V lost 7 bases and J lost 5 bases. CDR3 sequence (DNA): TGTGCCAGCAAAGGACAGGGGGATAAAAATGAAAAACTGTTTTTT. Protein: CASKGQGDKNEKLFF.

This chain connects TRBV23-1 to TRBJ2-5; the match to TRBD2 covers 12 bases. TRBV23-1 qualifies as an ORF whose function is uncertain. This CDR3 comprises 17 residues. V lost 4 bases, J lost 5 bases, and 11 bases stayed unmatched. The CDR3 loop is CASSPPTSGRVGETQYF. CDR3 coding DNA: TGCGCCAGCAGTCCGCCGACTAGCGGGAGAGTGGGTGAGACCCAGTACTTC.

The chain has TRBV14 and TRBJ1-5; D unclear. The CDR3 covers 13 residues. With 2 bases removed from V and 3 bases from J, the gap between germline ends came to 5 bases. Germline V gene data show CDR1 as SGHDN and CDR2 as FVKESK. The CDR3 region is CASSQYTNQPQHF. The DNA for the CDR3 is TGTGCCAGCAGCCAATACACCAATCAGCCCCAGCATTTT.

CDR3 sequence reads: CASSWQGTNYGYTF. Here the CDR3 DNA reads TGTGCCAGTAGTTGGCAGGGGACTAACTATGGCTACACCTTC. The chain links TRBV19 to TRBJ1-2; possible D gene TRBD1, 6 bases. The CDR3 sequence is 14 residues long. V lost 5 bases and J lost 0, with 10 bases in between. Germline V lookup: CDR1 LNHDA, CDR2 SQIVND (reference sequence).

The chain has TRBV5-4 and TRBJ2-7; the match to TRBD2 covers 8 bases. The CDR3 is made up of 18 amino acids. The germline CDR1 and CDR2 sequences are SGHNT and YYREEE (reference sequence). With V trimmed by 4 bases and J by 2 bases, 17 bases remained unmatched. As DNA, the CDR3 is TGTGCCAGCAGCGCCCAGGGTAGAAGCGGGAGAACGACCTACGAGCAGTACTTC. Amino acid sequence: CASSAQGRSGRTTYEQYF.

This chain connects TRBV28 to TRBJ1-5, with 7 bases identical to TRBD1. The junction had 8 bases not matched to a gene; V was cut back by 3 bases and J by 6 bases. This CDR3 contains 15 residues. Germline CDR1 MDHEN, CDR2 SYDVKM. CDR3 residues: CASSLSTGFGQPQHF. The CDR3 nucleotides are TGTGCCAGCAGTTTGTCGACAGGGTTTGGTCAGCCCCAGCATTTT.

The chain uses TRBV12-5 and TRBJ2-7; D is perhaps TRBD1 (5 bases). V lost 2 bases and J lost 5, with 13 bases in between. The CDR3 is made up of 14 amino acids. The germline CDR1 and CDR2 sequences are LGHNT and FRNRAP. In DNA, the CDR3 is TGTGCTAGTGGTTTGTTACCAGACAGACACGAGCAGTACTTC. Translation: CASGLLPDRHEQYF.

The V gene is TRBV5-3, the J gene TRBJ2-2; 8 bases align to TRBD2. TRBV5-3 is sorted into the ORF group, with uncertain function. V lost 4 bases, J lost 6 bases, and 14 bases stayed unmatched. This CDR3 is 17 amino acids long. The CDR3 DNA sequence: TGTGCCAGAAGCCGCGGGACTAGAGGAGGTATCGCCGGGGAGCTGTTTTTT. This encodes CARSRGTRGGIAGELFF.

The chain carries TRBV5-4 and TRBJ1-1; tentative D call: TRBD1 (5 bases). V was trimmed by 0 bases and J by 4 bases, leaving 10 bases between them. CDR3 length equals 14 residues. The germline CDR1 and CDR2 sequences are SGHNT and YYREEE (reference sequence). CDR3 DNA: TGTGCCAGCAGCTTGGAAAGGGGCACCACTGAAGCTTTCTTT. Amino acids: CASSLERGTTEAFF.

The chain employs TRBV24-1 and TRBJ2-3; the D gene is possibly TRBD2 (6 bases). The germline gives CDR1 KGHDR, CDR2 SFDVKD. The CDR3 contains 19 residues. Trimming shortened V by 2 bases and J by 1 base, and 21 bases separated the two germline ends. In nucleotides, the CDR3 is TGTGCCACCAGTGATTCCTGGCGGTCGGGGGTTGAGGGCACAGATACGCAGTATTTT. It translates to CATSDSWRSGVEGTDTQYF.

The chain combines TRBV19 with TRBJ2-5, with D perhaps TRBD2 (6 bases). The germline CDR1 and CDR2 sequences are LNHDA and SQIVND (reference sequence). The V end lost 3 bases, the J end lost 5 bases, and 16 bases lay between the germline ends. The CDR3 has 15 amino acids. In nucleotides, the CDR3 is TGTGCCAGTAGTATGGAGGGTAGACGTTCGGAGACCCAGTACTTC. This encodes CASSMEGRRSETQYF.

The J gene is TRBJ2-7, the V gene TRBV29-1, with 10 bases aligning to TRBD1. V gave up 3 bases and J gave up 2 bases; unmatched junction bases: 4. The CDR3 is 14 amino acids. Germline-derived CDR1 and CDR2 are SQVTM and ANQGSEA. The chain's CDR3 is CSVDSGQGAYEQYF. For the CDR3, the DNA is TGCAGCGTTGACTCTGGACAGGGGGCCTACGAGCAGTACTTC.

The genes are TRBV5-1 and TRBJ1-2, with a weak D call TRBD1 (6 bases). CDR3 size: 13 residues. Germline loops: CDR1 SGHRS, CDR2 YFSETQ. Deletions cut 4 bases from V and 5 bases from J, with 12 bases between. In nucleotides, the CDR3 is TGCGCCAGCAGCCATAACAGGGATTATGGCTACACCTTC. The encoded protein is CASSHNRDYGYTF. Full variable domain (outside the CDR3, taken from reference TRBV5-1 and TRBJ1-2): KAGVTQTPRYLIKTRGQQVTLSCSPISGHRSVSWYQQTPGQGLQFLFEYFSETQRNKGNFPGRFSGRQFSNSRSEMNVSTLELGDSALYLCASSHNRDYGYTFGSGTRLTVV.

This clone was seen just once. This chain links TRBV19 with TRBJ2-2; 7 nucleotides align to TRBD1. CDR1 is LNHDA and CDR2 is SQIVND in the germline V gene (reference sequence). The CDR3 spans 17 residues. The V and J ends lost 5 bases and 7 bases, in that order; junction bases with no gene match: 16. The CDR3 sequence: CASSVLQGRRVHGELFF. For the CDR3, the DNA is TGTGCCAGTAGTGTTCTACAGGGGCGTCGGGTCCACGGGGAGCTGTTTTTT.

The DNA of the CDR3 is TGTGCCAGCAGCCAAGAATTGGACAGCTATAGCAATCAGCCCCAGCATTTT. Its protein product is CASSQELDSYSNQPQHF. The chain joins TRBV4-2 to TRBJ1-5; weak D call: TRBD1 (6 bases). The CDR3 is 17 residues long. CDR1 is LGHNA, CDR2 YNFKEQ, per germline. V shed 0 bases and J shed 0 bases, with 12 bases lying between them.